This passage covers 12 T cell receptor beta chains from one sample sequenced in a study of cytomegalovirus exposure and HLA in healthy donors. The PCR employed 60 Vbeta primers together with 13 Jbeta primers. Here immunoSEQ multiplex PCR was the method, and the copy in TCRdb shows in-frame clones only, minus some. This sample has fewer than 250,000 clones, with around 76% found just once. The specimen sequenced was PBMCs. The receptors stem from a young man in good health and CMV-seronegative.

The chain is built from TRBV5-1 and TRBJ2-7, with 7 bases lining up with TRBD1. CDR1 and CDR2 from the germline V gene are SGHRS and YFSETQ. Losses at the gene ends were 9 bases for V and 2 bases for J; bases not matched to a gene: 14. This CDR3 is 15 amino acids long. The CDR3: CATTMQSTGAYEQYF. DNA for the CDR3: TGCGCCACCACAATGCAATCTACAGGGGCCTACGAGCAGTACTTC.

V usage is TRBV2 and J usage is TRBJ2-7, with 7 positions matching TRBD2. The CDR3 totals 12 residues. V gave up 10 bases and J gave up 3 bases; unmatched junction bases: 6. Per the germline V gene, CDR1 is SNHLY and CDR2 is FYNNEI. The CDR3 sequence is CATGVAGYEQYF. In DNA form, the CDR3 reads TGTGCCACCGGGGTAGCGGGCTACGAGCAGTACTTC.

The genes are TRBV5-6 and TRBJ2-7, with 7 bases matching TRBD2. The germline gives CDR1 SGHDT, CDR2 YYEEEE. The trim removed 1 base at V and 0 bases at J, leaving 13 bases unmatched. This CDR3 comprises 18 residues. The CDR3 is CASSLFYSGLGSSYEQYF. CDR3 in DNA: TGTGCCAGCAGCTTGTTTTACTCAGGACTAGGTAGCTCCTACGAGCAGTACTTC.

The genes are TRBV29-1 and TRBJ1-1; 11 nucleotides agree with TRBD1. Germline V CDR1 and CDR2: SQVTM, ANQGSEA. CDR3 length: 16 amino acids. The ends lost 6 bases at V and 2 bases at J; junction bases unmatched: 11. This CDR3 is CSVGQGAGVRNTEAFF. In nucleotides, the CDR3 is TGCAGCGTAGGACAGGGGGCTGGAGTTAGAAACACTGAAGCTTTCTTT.

The V call is TRBV30, the J call TRBJ1-1, with no clear D. The CDR3 runs 11 residues. Germline V gene sequence: CDR1 GTSNPN, CDR2 SVGIG (reference sequence). V lost 2 bases, J lost 6 bases, and 7 bases lay in between. The chain's CDR3 is CAWSTSPEAFF. In DNA, the CDR3 is TGTGCCTGGAGTACTAGCCCTGAAGCTTTCTTT.

The chain recombines TRBV30 with TRBJ2-1; 10 bases line up with TRBD2. This CDR3 has 14 residues. The V segment lost 5 bases and the J segment 5 bases; nucleotides outside the gene matches: 6. Germline loops: CDR1 GTSNPN, CDR2 SVGIG (reference sequence). CDR3 residues: CAWERTSGNNEQFF. As DNA, the CDR3 is TGTGCCTGGGAGCGGACTAGCGGTAACAATGAGCAGTTCTTC.

The chain employs TRBV28 and TRBJ2-3, with 11 positions matching TRBD2. Per the germline V gene, CDR1 is MDHEN and CDR2 is SYDVKM. The J segment lost 1 base and the V segment lost 5 bases, leaving 2 bases of the junction unmatched. The CDR3 covers 15 residues. The CDR3 DNA reads TGTGCCAGCAGTCCACTAGCGGGAGGCACAGATACGCAGTATTTT. As protein: CASSPLAGGTDTQYF.

The chain recombines TRBV30 with TRBJ2-3; 7 bases fit TRBD1. The germline V gene encodes CDR1 GTSNPN and CDR2 SVGIG (reference sequence). V lost 5 bases, J lost 1 base, and 0 bases stayed unmatched. The CDR3 covers 12 residues. This CDR3 reads CAWGQGTDTQYF. The CDR3 bases are TGTGCCTGGGGACAGGGCACAGATACGCAGTATTTT.

The chain is built from TRBV28 and TRBJ2-1, with 9 positions matching TRBD2. This CDR3 is built from 14 residues. CDR1 is MDHEN and CDR2 is SYDVKM in the germline V gene. V gave up 2 bases and J gave up 9 bases; unmatched junction bases: 5. CDR3 region: CASSLAGGYGEQFF. The CDR3 coding sequence is TGTGCCAGCAGTTTAGCGGGAGGGTACGGTGAGCAGTTCTTC.

The chain carries TRBV25-1 and TRBJ2-1; TRBD1 matches 9 bases. The CDR3 totals 13 residues. Germline CDR1 and CDR2: MGHDK and SYGVNS. Trimming removed 3 bases from V and 9 bases from J; junction bases left unmatched: 3. CDR3 loop: CASSDDRGVEQFF. CDR3 bases: TGTGCCAGCAGTGACGACAGGGGGGTTGAGCAGTTCTTC. The entire variable domain, with the rest obtained from reference TRBV25-1 and TRBJ2-1, is as follows: EADIYQTPRYLVIGTGKKITLECSQTMGHDKMYWYQQDPGMELHLIHYSYGVNSTEKGDLSSESTVSRIRTEHFPLTLESARPSHTSQYLCASSDDRGVEQFFGPGTRLTVL.

This chain joins TRBV27 and TRBJ2-1; 8 positions agree with TRBD2. After removal of 3 bases from V and 3 bases from J, the junction contained 4 bases not matched to a gene. The CDR3 runs to 15 residues. Germline lookup yields CDR1 MNHEY and CDR2 SMNVEV (reference sequence). CDR3 amino acids: CASSFGLAGYNEQFF. The CDR3 DNA follows: TGTGCCAGCAGTTTCGGTCTAGCGGGCTACAATGAGCAGTTCTTC.

The chain employs TRBV6-5 and TRBJ2-2; 9 bases agree with TRBD2. V dropped 0 bases and J dropped 6; count of bases not matched to a gene: 2. The CDR3 extends over 15 amino acids. Germline V gives CDR1 MNHEY, CDR2 SVGAGI. CDR3 DNA: TGTGCCAGCAGTTACTCGGGACTAGCAGCCGGGGAGCTGTTTTTT. As protein: CASSYSGLAAGELFF.